This T cell receptor beta chain was identified in a study of early T cells in non-severe SARS-CoV-2 infection. From the 5' RACE reads, TCRdb called clonotypes with MiXCR, one entry per CDR3 protein. Of 45,000 to 75,000 distinct CDR3 sequences in the sample, about 12% are singletons; the top ten hold roughly 5%. Germline assignment: CDR1 DFQATT and CDR2 SNEGSKA (reference sequence). The CDR3 length is 12 residues. V was cut by 3 bases and J by 7 bases, with 13 bases left in between. The source material was whole blood. The sequence derives from an adult who was a healthcare worker with PCR-confirmed SARS-CoV-2 infection or an uninfected control (not recorded which). The chain combines TRBV20-1 with TRBJ2-7; no definite D call. CDR3 DNA: TGCAGTGCTAGTGTGGGGAAGAGTGAGCAGTACTTC. This encodes CSASVGKSEQYF.